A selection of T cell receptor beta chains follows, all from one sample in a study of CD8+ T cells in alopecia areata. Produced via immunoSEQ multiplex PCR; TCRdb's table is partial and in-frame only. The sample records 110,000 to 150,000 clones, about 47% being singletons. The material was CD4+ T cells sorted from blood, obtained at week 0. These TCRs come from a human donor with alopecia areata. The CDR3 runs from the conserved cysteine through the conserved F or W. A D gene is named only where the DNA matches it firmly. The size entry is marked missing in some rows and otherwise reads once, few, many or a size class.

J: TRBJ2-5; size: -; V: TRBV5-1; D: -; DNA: TGCGCCAGCAGCCAGGGGACTGGCCCAAAAGAGACCCAGTACTTC; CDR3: CASSQGTGPKETQYF
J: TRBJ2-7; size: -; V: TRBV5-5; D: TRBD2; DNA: TGTGCCAGCAGCTCATTGGGACTATCCTCCTACGAGCAGTACTTC; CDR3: CASSSLGLSSYEQYF
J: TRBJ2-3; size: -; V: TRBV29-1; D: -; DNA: TGCAGCCTCCGTAAGAGCTCTAGCACAGATACGCAGTATTTT; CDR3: CSLRKSSSTDTQYF
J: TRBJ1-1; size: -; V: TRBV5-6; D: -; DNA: TGTGCCAGCAGCTTGGACGCGGGTCGGGGCACTGAAGCTTTCTTT; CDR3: CASSLDAGRGTEAFF
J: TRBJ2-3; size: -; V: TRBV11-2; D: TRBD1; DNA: TGTGCCAGCAGCCCCGACAGGGTATACTCGCAGTATTTT; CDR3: CASSPDRVYSQYF
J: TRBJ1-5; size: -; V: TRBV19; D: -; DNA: TGTGCCAGTAGTCCGAGCCGACCTAATAATCAGCCCCAGCATTTT; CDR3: CASSPSRPNNQPQHF
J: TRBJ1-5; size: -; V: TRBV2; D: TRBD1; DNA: TGTGCCAGCAGTGGAACAGGGGGCAATCAGCCCCAGCATTTT; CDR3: CASSGTGGNQPQHF
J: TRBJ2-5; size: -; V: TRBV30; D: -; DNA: TGTGCCTGGCTTCCGAGGGAAATTTTAGAGACCCAGTACTTC; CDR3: CAWLPREILETQYF
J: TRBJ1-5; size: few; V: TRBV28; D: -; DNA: TGTGCCAGCAGTGGGAATCAGCCCCAGCATTTT; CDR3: CASSGNQPQHF
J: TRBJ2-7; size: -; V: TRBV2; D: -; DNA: TGTGCCAGCAGTCCTGACATAGGCGAGCAGTACTTC; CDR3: CASSPDIGEQYF
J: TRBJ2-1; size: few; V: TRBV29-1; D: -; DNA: TGCAGCGTTGAAGCAGGGTCAAATGAGCAGTTCTTC; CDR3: CSVEAGSNEQFF
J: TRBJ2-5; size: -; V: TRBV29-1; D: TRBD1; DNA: TGCAGCGTTGACCAGGGGGACCAAGAGACCCAGTACTTC; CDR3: CSVDQGDQETQYF
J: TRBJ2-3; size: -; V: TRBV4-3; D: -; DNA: TGCGCCAGCAGCCAGCAAAGTGAGGCCGGAGATACGCAGTATTTT; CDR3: CASSQQSEAGDTQYF
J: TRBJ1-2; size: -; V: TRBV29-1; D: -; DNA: TGCAGCGTTCCAGACACATCCATCTATGGCTACACCTTC; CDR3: CSVPDTSIYGYTF
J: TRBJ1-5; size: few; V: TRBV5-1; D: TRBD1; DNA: TGCGCCAGCAGCTTGGGGGACAGCACGGGTCAGCCCCAGCATTTT; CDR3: CASSLGDSTGQPQHF
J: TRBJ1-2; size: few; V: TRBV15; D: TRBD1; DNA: TGTGCCACCAGCAGAGATCGGGAGGGGGCTCGCTATGGCTACACCTTC; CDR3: CATSRDREGARYGYTF
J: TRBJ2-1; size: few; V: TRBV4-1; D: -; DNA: TGCGCCAGCAGCCCCGGAGAAGCTAATGAGCAGTTCTTC; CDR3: CASSPGEANEQFF
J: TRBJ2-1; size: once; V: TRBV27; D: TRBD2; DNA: TGTGCCAGCAGTAAAAGGACTAGCGGGGTTTACAATGAGCAGTTCTTC; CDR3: CASSKRTSGVYNEQFF
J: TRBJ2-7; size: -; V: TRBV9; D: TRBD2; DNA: TGTGCCAGCAGCGTGGGGACTAGCGGGAGAATGAACGAGCAGTACTTC; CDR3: CASSVGTSGRMNEQYF
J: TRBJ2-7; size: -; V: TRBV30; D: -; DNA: TGTGCCTGGAGTGACGCCTACGAGCAGTACTTC; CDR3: CAWSDAYEQYF
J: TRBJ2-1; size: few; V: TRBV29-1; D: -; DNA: TGCAGCGTGAGGGGGGCAGGGATTTACAATGAGCAGTTCTTC; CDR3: CSVRGAGIYNEQFF
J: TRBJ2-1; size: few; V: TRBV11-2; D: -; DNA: TGTGCCAGCACCACAAGGTGGCTAGCAAGTGAGCAGTTCTTC; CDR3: CASTTRWLASEQFF
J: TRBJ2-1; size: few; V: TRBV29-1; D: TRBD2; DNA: TGCAGCGTTGCCCAGACTAGCGGGAGCTACCGGGATGAGCAGTTCTTC; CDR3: CSVAQTSGSYRDEQFF
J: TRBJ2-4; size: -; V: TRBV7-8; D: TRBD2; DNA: TGTGCCAGCAGCTCCGTCGGGTGGACTAGCGGGAGGGCCAAGGGAAACATTCAGTACTTC; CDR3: CASSSVGWTSGRAKGNIQYF
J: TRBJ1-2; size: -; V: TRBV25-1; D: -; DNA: TGTGCCAGCAATTGGGGAGAGGATGGCTACACCTTC; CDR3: CASNWGEDGYTF
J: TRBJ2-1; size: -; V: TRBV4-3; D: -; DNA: TGCGCCAGCAGCCAAGAACAACACCATACAGGGTCCCCAGCTGGTGAGCAGTTCTTC; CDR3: CASSQEQHHTGSPAGEQFF